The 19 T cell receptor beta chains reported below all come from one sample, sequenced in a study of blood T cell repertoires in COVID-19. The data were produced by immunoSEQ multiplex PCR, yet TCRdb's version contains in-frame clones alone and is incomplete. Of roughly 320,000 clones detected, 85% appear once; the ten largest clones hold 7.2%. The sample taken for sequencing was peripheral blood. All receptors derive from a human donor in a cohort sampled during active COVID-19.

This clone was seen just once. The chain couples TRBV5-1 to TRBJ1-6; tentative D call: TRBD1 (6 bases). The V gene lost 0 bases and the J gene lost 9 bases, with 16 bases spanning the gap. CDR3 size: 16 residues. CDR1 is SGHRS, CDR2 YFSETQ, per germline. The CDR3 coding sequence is TGCGCCAGCAGCTTGGGGCCTGCGGGGGCTAGTTCACCCCTCCACTTT. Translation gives CASSLGPAGASSPLHF.

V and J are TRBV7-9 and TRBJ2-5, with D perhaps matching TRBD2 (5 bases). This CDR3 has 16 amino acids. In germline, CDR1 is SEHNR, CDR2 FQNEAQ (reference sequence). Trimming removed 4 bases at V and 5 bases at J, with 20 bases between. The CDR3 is CASSSPSPQLGETQYF. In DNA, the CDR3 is TGTGCCAGCAGCTCCCCTAGCCCACAACTGGGGGAGACCCAGTACTTC.

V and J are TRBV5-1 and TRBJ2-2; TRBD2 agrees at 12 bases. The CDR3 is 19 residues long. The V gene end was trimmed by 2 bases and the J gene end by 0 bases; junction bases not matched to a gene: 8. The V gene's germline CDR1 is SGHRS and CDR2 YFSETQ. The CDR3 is CASSFGSSGGVPNTGELFF. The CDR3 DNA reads TGCGCCAGCAGCTTTGGCTCTAGCGGGGGGGTGCCGAACACCGGGGAGCTGTTTTTT.

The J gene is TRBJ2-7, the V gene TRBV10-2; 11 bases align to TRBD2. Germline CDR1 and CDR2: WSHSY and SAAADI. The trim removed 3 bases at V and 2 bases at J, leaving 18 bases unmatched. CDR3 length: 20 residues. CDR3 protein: CASSELMEVAGGPRTYEQYF. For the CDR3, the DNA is TGCGCCAGCAGTGAATTGATGGAGGTAGCGGGGGGGCCGAGGACCTACGAGCAGTACTTC.

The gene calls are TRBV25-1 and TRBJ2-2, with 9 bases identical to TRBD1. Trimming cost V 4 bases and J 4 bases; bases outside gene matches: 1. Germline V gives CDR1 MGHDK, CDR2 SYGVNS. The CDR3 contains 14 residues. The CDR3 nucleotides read TGTGCCAGCAGTGGGACAGGGGTCACCGGGGAGCTGTTTTTT. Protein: CASSGTGVTGELFF.

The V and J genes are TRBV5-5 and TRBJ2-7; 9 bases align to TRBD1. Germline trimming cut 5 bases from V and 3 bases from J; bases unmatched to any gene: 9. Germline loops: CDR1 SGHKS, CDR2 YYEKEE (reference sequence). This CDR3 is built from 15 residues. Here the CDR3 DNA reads TGTGCCAGCAGTTCGGGCGGGACAGGGTTCTACGAGCAGTACTTC. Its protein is CASSSGGTGFYEQYF.

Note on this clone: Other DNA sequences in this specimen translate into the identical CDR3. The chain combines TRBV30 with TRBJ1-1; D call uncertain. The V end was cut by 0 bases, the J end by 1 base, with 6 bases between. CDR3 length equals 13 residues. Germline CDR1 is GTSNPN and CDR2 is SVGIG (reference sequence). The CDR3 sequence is CAWSVLGNTEAFF. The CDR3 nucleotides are TGTGCCTGGAGTGTACTTGGGAACACTGAAGCTTTCTTT.

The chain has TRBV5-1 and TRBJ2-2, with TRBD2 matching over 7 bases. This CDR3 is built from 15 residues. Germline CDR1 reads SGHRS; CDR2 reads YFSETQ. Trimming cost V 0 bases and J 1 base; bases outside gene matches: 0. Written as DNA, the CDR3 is TGCGCCAGCAGCTTGGGCGGGAGGAACACCGGGGAGCTGTTTTTT. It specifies CASSLGGRNTGELFF.

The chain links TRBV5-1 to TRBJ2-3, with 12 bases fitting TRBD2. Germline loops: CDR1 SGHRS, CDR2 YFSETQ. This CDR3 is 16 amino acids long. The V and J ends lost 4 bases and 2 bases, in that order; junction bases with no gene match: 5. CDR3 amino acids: CASSHGLAGLTDTQYF. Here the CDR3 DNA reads TGCGCCAGCAGCCACGGACTAGCGGGGCTCACAGATACGCAGTATTTT.

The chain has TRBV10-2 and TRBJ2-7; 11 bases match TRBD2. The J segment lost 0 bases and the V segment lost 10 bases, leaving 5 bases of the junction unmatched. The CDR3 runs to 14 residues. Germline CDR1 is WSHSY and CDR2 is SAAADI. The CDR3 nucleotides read TGCGCCACCGGGACTAGCGGAGGCTCCTACGAGCAGTACTTC. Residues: CATGTSGGSYEQYF.

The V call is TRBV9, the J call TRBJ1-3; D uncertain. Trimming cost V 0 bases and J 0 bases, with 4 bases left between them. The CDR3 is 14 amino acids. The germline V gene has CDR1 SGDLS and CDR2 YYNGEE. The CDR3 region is CASSVEYSGNTIYF. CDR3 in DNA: TGTGCCAGCAGCGTAGAATACTCTGGAAACACCATATATTTT.

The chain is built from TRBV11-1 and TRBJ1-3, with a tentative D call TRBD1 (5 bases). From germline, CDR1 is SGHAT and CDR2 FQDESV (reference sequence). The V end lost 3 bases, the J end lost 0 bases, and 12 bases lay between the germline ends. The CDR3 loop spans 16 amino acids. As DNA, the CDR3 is TGTGCCAGCAGCTTGACAGACAGCCGCTCTGGAAACACCATATATTTT. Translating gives CASSLTDSRSGNTIYF.

The CDR3 loop reads CAISESPGMGTDTQYF. The DNA for the CDR3 is TGTGCCATCAGTGAGTCGCCAGGGATGGGCACAGATACGCAGTATTTT. The chain recombines TRBV10-3 with TRBJ2-3; possible D gene TRBD1, 5 bases. The CDR3 runs 16 residues. The germline CDR1 and CDR2 sequences are ENHRY and SYGVKD. V lost 0 bases and J lost 1, with 11 bases in between.

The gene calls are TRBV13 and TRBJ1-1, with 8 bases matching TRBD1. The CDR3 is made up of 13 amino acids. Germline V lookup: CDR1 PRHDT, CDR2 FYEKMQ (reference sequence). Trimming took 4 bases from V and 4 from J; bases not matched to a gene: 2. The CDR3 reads CASSSTGGTEAFF. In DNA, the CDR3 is TGTGCCAGCAGCTCAACAGGGGGCACTGAAGCTTTCTTT.

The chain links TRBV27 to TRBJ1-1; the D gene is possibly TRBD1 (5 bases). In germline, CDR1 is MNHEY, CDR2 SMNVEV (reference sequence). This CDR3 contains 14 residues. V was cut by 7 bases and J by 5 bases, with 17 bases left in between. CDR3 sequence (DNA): TGTGCCAGCACAAAACAGGTGGGCGGAACTGAAGCTTTCTTT. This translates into CASTKQVGGTEAFF.

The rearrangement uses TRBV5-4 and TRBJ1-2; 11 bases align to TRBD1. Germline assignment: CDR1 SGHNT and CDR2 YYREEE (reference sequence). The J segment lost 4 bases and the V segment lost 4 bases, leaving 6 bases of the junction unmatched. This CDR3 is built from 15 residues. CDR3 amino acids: CASSKDRGLSYGYTF. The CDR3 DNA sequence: TGTGCCAGCAGCAAGGACAGGGGGCTCAGCTATGGCTACACCTTC.

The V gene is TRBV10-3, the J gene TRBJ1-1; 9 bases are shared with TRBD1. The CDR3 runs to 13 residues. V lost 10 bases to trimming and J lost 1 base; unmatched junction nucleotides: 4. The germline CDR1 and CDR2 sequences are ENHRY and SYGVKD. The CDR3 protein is CATTGGKNTEAFF. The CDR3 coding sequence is TGTGCCACCACAGGGGGCAAGAACACTGAAGCTTTCTTT.

The CDR3, as DNA: TGTGCCAGCAGTTACGGGGGAGGGGAGGGCACTGAAGCTTTCTTT. It yields the protein CASSYGGGEGTEAFF. The J gene is TRBJ1-1, the V gene TRBV6-5; possible D gene TRBD1, 5 bases. V lost 2 bases to trimming and J lost 4 bases, with 14 bases between them. Looked up from germline, CDR1 is MNHEY and CDR2 is SVGAGI. CDR3 length: 15 residues.

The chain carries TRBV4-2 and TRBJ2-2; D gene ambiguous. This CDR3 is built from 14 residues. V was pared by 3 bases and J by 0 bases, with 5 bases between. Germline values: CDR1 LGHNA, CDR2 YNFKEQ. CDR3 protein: CASSQIANTGELFF. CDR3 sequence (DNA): TGTGCCAGCAGCCAGATAGCGAACACCGGGGAGCTGTTTTTT.